The 5 T cell receptor beta chains given below trace back to one sample, sequenced in a study of blood T cell repertoires in COVID-19. Data came from immunoSEQ multiplex PCR; TCRdb stores just in-frame clones and leaves some out. The profile shows tens of thousands of clones, roughly nine tenths of them singletons. Material for sequencing was peripheral blood. Receptors originate from a man aged 65 to 79 with active COVID-19.

V and J are TRBV6-1 and TRBJ1-5, with 7 bases lining up with TRBD1. CDR3 length equals 15 residues. The germline gives CDR1 MNHNS, CDR2 SASEGT. With 3 bases clipped from V and 4 bases from J, the junction kept 6 bases outside the gene matches. In nucleotides, the CDR3 is TGTGCCAGCAGTGACCAAGGGACAGCAAATCAGCCCCAGCATTTT. This codes for CASSDQGTANQPQHF.

The chain is built from TRBV19 and TRBJ1-5; D is unclear. V lost 3 bases, J lost 0 bases, and 6 bases lay in between. Germline CDR1 and CDR2: LNHDA and SQIVND (reference sequence). This CDR3 spans 14 amino acids. CDR3 loop: CASSIRDSNQPQHF. Written as DNA, the CDR3 is TGTGCCAGTAGTATCCGGGATAGCAATCAGCCCCAGCATTTT.

The J gene is TRBJ2-7, the V gene TRBV6-6; D is perhaps TRBD2 (6 bases). Trimming took 8 bases from V and 5 from J, leaving 13 bases between them. CDR3 length: 12 amino acids. Germline CDR1 is MNHNY and CDR2 is SVGAGI (reference sequence). The CDR3 here is CASGLQDDEQYF. Here the CDR3 DNA reads TGTGCCAGCGGACTACAGGACGACGAGCAGTACTTC.

This rearrangement joins TRBV9 to TRBJ2-2, with TRBD1 matching 12 bases. Trimming at V came to 7 bases and at J to 8 bases, leaving 6 bases not matched to a gene. CDR3 size: 14 residues. Germline V CDR1 and CDR2: SGDLS, YYNGEE. The CDR3 region has the DNA TGTGCCAGCGGTGGGACAGGGGGCATAGGGGAGCTGTTTTTT. It is translated as CASGGTGGIGELFF.

The J gene is TRBJ2-1, the V gene TRBV19; perhaps TRBD2 as D (6 bases). Germline V gene data show CDR1 as LNHDA and CDR2 as SQIVND (reference sequence). This CDR3 is built from 13 residues. Trimming left V 6 bases short and J 6 bases short, with 12 bases between. CDR3 amino acids: CASRLAQSNEQFF. In nucleotides, the CDR3 is TGTGCCAGTAGACTAGCTCAGAGCAATGAGCAGTTCTTC.